A selection of T cell receptor beta chains follows, all from one sample in a study of CD8+ T cells in alopecia areata. The protocol was immunoSEQ multiplex PCR, while the TCRdb copy is restricted to in-frame clones and leaves out a portion. The repertoire holds approximately 150,000 clones, 67% seen once, with about an eighth in the top ten. The sample in question was CD8+ T cells sorted from blood, obtained at week 0. All receptors come from a human donor with alopecia areata. The CDR3 runs from the conserved cysteine through the conserved F or W. D genes are given only for firm matches. Size values are once, few and many counts, or a class for expanded clones, and some rows have none.

TRBV6-5	few	TRBJ1-1	NA	CASSYSGEIEAFF	TGTGCCAGCAGTTACTCAGGGGAGATTGAAGCTTTCTTT
TRBV6-1	NA	TRBJ1-6	NA	CASSEGGSRNSPLHF	TGTGCCAGCAGTGAAGGGGGGTCAAGGAATTCACCCCTCCACTTT
TRBV27	NA	TRBJ2-7	TRBD1	CASSLSRGDRAYEQYF	TGTGCCAGCAGTTTATCGAGAGGGGACAGGGCCTACGAGCAGTACTTC
TRBV6-5	NA	TRBJ1-3	NA	CATRETGNTIYF	TGTGCCACCCGAGAGACCGGAAACACCATATATTTT
TRBV7-2	few	TRBJ1-3	NA	CASSREVRSGNTIYF	TGTGCCAGCAGCCGTGAGGTTCGGTCTGGAAACACCATATATTTT
TRBV2	NA	TRBJ2-7	NA	CASTSGIEQYF	NA
TRBV5-1	NA	TRBJ2-5	TRBD2	CASSLFSGGYQETQYF	TGCGCCAGCAGCTTGTTCAGCGGGGGTTACCAAGAGACCCAGTACTTC
TRBV29-1	NA	TRBJ1-5	NA	CSVADGAKQPQHF	TGCAGCGTTGCTGATGGGGCAAAGCAGCCCCAGCATTTT
TRBV7-9	few	TRBJ1-2	TRBD1	CASSLAGTGLGYTF	TGTGCCAGCAGCTTAGCCGGGACAGGTTTGGGCTACACCTTC
TRBV7-8	NA	TRBJ2-3	NA	CASSLEALGDSSTDTQYF	TGTGCCAGCAGCTTAGAGGCGCTGGGCGACTCTAGCACAGATACGCAGTATTTT
TRBV5-1	once	TRBJ1-6	TRBD1	CASSPDRQRNSPLHF	TGCGCCAGCAGCCCGGACAGGCAGAGGAATTCACCCCTCCACTTT
TRBV9	NA	TRBJ1-2	NA	CASSQASYGYTF	TGTGCCAGCAGCCAAGCCAGTTATGGCTACACCTTC
TRBV30	NA	TRBJ2-2	NA	CAWTGTGELFF	TGTGCCTGGACAGGCACCGGGGAGCTGTTTTTT
TRBV14	few	TRBJ2-7	NA	CASSPQGREQYF	TGTGCCAGCAGCCCCCAGGGTCGCGAGCAGTACTTC
TRBV25-1	once	TRBJ2-5	NA	CASSEYTGKQETQYF	TGTGCCAGCAGTGAATATACCGGGAAGCAAGAGACCCAGTACTTC
TRBV7-3	few	TRBJ2-7	TRBD2	CASSLNGGDSYEQYF	TGTGCCAGCAGCTTAAACGGGGGGGACTCCTACGAGCAGTACTTC
TRBV6-6	NA	TRBJ2-3	TRBD1	CASSLGPQGDTQYF	TGTGCCAGCAGCCTGGGACCACAGGGGGATACGCAGTATTTT
TRBV29-1	NA	TRBJ1-2	NA	CSVEDSVQRGVGANYGYTF	TGCAGCGTTGAAGATAGCGTTCAACGAGGAGTCGGGGCTAACTATGGCTACACCTTC
TRBV7-9	NA	TRBJ2-5	NA	CASSWKTQETQYF	TGTGCCAGCAGCTGGAAGACGCAAGAGACCCAGTACTTC
TRBV27	NA	TRBJ2-7	NA	CASSPPDRAYEQYF	TGTGCCAGCAGTCCACCCGACAGAGCCTACGAGCAGTACTTC
TRBV6-5	NA	TRBJ2-3	NA	CASRTPGASTDTQYF	TGTGCCAGCAGAACCCCAGGGGCCAGCACAGATACGCAGTATTTT
TRBV29-1	NA	TRBJ2-1	NA	CSVETWPYNEQFF	TGCAGCGTTGAGACGTGGCCGTACAATGAGCAGTTCTTC
TRBV19	few	TRBJ2-3	TRBD2	CASSSSGGDTQYF	TGTGCCAGTAGTAGCTCCGGGGGGGATACGCAGTATTTT
TRBV30	once	TRBJ1-5	TRBD1	CAWSDRTGGYQPQHF	TGTGCCTGGAGCGATCGGACAGGGGGCTATCAGCCCCAGCATTTT
TRBV6-5	few	TRBJ2-1	TRBD1	CASSYGPGQGVYEQFF	TGTGCCAGCAGTTACGGCCCGGGACAGGGCGTTTATGAGCAGTTCTTC
TRBV27	few	TRBJ1-2	TRBD1	CASSSITGGSGYTF	TGTGCCAGCAGTTCAATAACAGGGGGAAGTGGCTACACCTTC
TRBV12-5	NA	TRBJ2-1	NA	CASGSQYSNEQFF	TGTGCTAGTGGTTCGCAGTACAGCAATGAGCAGTTCTTC
TRBV27	NA	TRBJ2-7	NA	CASSLGGPPPPEQYF	TGTGCCAGCAGTTTGGGGGGACCACCTCCTCCGGAGCAGTACTTC
TRBV29-1	NA	TRBJ2-3	TRBD1	CSVAGTGSPDTQYF	TGCAGCGTTGCCGGGACAGGGTCCCCAGATACGCAGTATTTT
TRBV9	NA	TRBJ2-7	TRBD1	CASSVGHRGYEQYF	TGTGCCAGCAGCGTAGGTCACAGGGGCTACGAGCAGTACTTC
TRBV19	NA	TRBJ1-2	NA	CASSIIGGTTSYGYTF	TGTGCCAGTAGTATTATCGGGGGTACGACATCCTATGGCTACACCTTC
TRBV29-1	few	TRBJ2-7	NA	CSVESDGTYEQYF	TGCAGCGTTGAGTCCGACGGCACCTACGAGCAGTACTTC
TRBV5-6	NA	TRBJ2-1	TRBD2	CASSLLRGVNNEQFF	TGTGCCAGCAGCTTGTTGCGGGGGGTTAACAATGAGCAGTTCTTC
TRBV30	once	TRBJ1-1	NA	CAWEGGSRVAFF	TGTGCCTGGGAGGGAGGGTCTCGGGTAGCTTTCTTT
TRBV5-1	NA	TRBJ2-7	TRBD1	CASSLYGTGGDEQYF	TGCGCCAGCAGCTTGTATGGGACAGGGGGCGACGAGCAGTACTTC
TRBV27	once	TRBJ2-7	NA	CASSFEGRSSYEQYF	TGTGCCAGCAGTTTCGAGGGCAGGAGCTCCTACGAGCAGTACTTC
TRBV2	few	TRBJ2-2	NA	CASSQEGTGELFF	TGTGCCAGCAGCCAGGAGGGAACCGGGGAGCTGTTTTTT
TRBV5-1	NA	TRBJ2-7	TRBD2	CASSLRGDALPYEQYF	TGCGCCAGCAGCCTCCGGGGGGACGCACTTCCCTACGAGCAGTACTTC
TRBV13	once	TRBJ1-2	NA	CASSPGSNYGYTF	TGTGCCAGCAGCCCGGGGTCGAACTATGGCTACACCTTC
TRBV2	NA	TRBJ2-7	NA	CASTNPLTREQYF	TGTGCCAGCACCAATCCACTAACCCGCGAGCAGTACTTC
TRBV30	NA	TRBJ2-7	NA	CAWTPVQYF	TGTGCCTGGACCCCGGTGCAGTACTTC
TRBV9	NA	TRBJ1-2	NA	CASSAPVGYTF	TGTGCCAGCAGCGCACCGGTTGGCTACACCTTC